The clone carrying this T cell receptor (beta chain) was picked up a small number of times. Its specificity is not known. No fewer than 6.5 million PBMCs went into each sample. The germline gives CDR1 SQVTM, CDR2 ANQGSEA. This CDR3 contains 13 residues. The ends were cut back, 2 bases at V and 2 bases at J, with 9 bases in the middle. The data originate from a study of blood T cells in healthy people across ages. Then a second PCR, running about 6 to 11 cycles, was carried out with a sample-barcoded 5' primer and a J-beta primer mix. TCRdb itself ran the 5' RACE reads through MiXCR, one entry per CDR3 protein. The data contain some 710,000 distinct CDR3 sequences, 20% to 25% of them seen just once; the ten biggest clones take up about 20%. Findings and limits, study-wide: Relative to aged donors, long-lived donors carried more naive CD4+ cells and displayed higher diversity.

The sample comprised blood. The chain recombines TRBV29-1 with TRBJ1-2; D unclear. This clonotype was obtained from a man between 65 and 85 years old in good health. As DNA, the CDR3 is TGCAGCGTTGAAATCGGGTGGAACTATGGCTACACCTTC. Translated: CSVEIGWNYGYTF.